The 23 T cell receptor beta chains given below trace back to one sample, sequenced in a study of T-cell memory formation after mild COVID-19 (dated by TCRdb to the early 2020s). Libraries came from 5' RACE. The reads were generated on an Illumina NovaSeq 6000. TCRdb passed the public sequencing reads through fastp at Q25 and MiXCR, retaining productive beta sequences. Records with the same CDR3 protein are collapsed into one entry carrying the most frequent genes and DNA. This sample comprises roughly 380,000 distinct CDR3 sequences, 25% to 30% of them detected only once. Jointly, the top ten make up roughly 13% of the sample. Material for sequencing was PBMCs or a T cell subset sorted from them (not recorded which). These receptors were obtained from an adult woman who had mild COVID-19 (a few samples of this study predate the infection). The sample titles of this study are shuffled in the database, so cell type and time point are left out; the donor was told from shared clones.

The chain combines TRBV6-2 or TRBV6-3 with TRBJ2-5, with TRBD1 matching 9 bases. This CDR3 region has 14 residues. CDR1 and CDR2 from the germline V gene are MNHEY and SVGEGT. The V segment lost 6 bases and the J segment 9 bases; nucleotides outside the gene matches: 11. The CDR3 sequence: CASSDRGRRVAQYF. Here the CDR3 DNA reads TGTGCCAGCAGCGACAGGGGGAGACGGGTGGCCCAGTACTTC.

A few counts support this clonotype. The chain uses TRBV24-1 and TRBJ1-5, with D tentatively TRBD1 (5 bases). Germline V gene sequence: CDR1 KGHDR, CDR2 SFDVKD. Trimming took 3 bases from V and 2 from J, leaving 19 bases between them. The CDR3 consists of 18 residues. As DNA, the CDR3 is TGTGCCACCAGTGATAAACGAGGGTCGCAGGGTGGCAATCAGCCCCAGCATTTT. Translating gives CATSDKRGSQGGNQPQHF.

This chain connects TRBV25-1 to TRBJ1-2; D is undetermined. The CDR3 totals 12 residues. V was cut by 4 bases and J by 1 base, with 4 bases left in between. Germline V CDR1 and CDR2: MGHDK, SYGVNS. The CDR3, as DNA: TGTGCCAGCAGTGCCGTTAACTATGGCTACACCTTC. Translated: CASSAVNYGYTF.

The CDR3, as DNA: TGTGCCAGCAGTTACGGGACTAGCGGGAGGGATGAGCAGTTCTTC. Translated: CASSYGTSGRDEQFF. The gene calls are TRBV6-5 and TRBJ2-1; 16 bases are a match to TRBD2. The ends lost 2 bases at V and 8 bases at J; junction bases unmatched: 0. CDR1 and CDR2 from the germline V gene are MNHEY and SVGAGI. CDR3 length: 15 residues.

V is TRBV3-1 and J is TRBJ2-2; a weak D match, TRBD1 (6 bases). Trimming took off 6 bases at V and 4 bases at J, with 12 bases between the two ends. CDR1 is LGHDT, CDR2 YNNKEL, per germline (reference sequence). CDR3 length: 14 amino acids. CDR3: CASREQGFTGELFF. Here the CDR3 DNA reads TGTGCCAGCAGGGAACAGGGTTTCACCGGGGAGCTGTTTTTT.

There are a few counts of this clonotype. The CDR3 coding sequence is TGTGCCAGCAGCTTGGCCTATAATTCACCCCTCCACTTT. Its protein is CASSLAYNSPLHF. The chain carries TRBV5-6 and TRBJ1-6, with D unclear. This CDR3 is 13 amino acids long. Germline assignment: CDR1 SGHDT and CDR2 YYEEEE. Trimming took off 0 bases at V and 2 bases at J, with 0 bases between the two ends. Supplemented by reference TRBV5-6 and TRBJ1-6, the full variable domain reads DAGVTQSPTHLIKTRGQQVTLRCSPKSGHDTVSWYQQALGQGPQFIFQYYEEEERQRGNFPDRFSGHQFPNYSSELNVNALLLGDSALYLCASSLAYNSPLHFGNGTRLTVT.

This clonotype occurred a few times. The chain uses TRBV29-1 and TRBJ1-4; 10 positions match TRBD1. The CDR3 spans 13 residues. V lost 4 bases, J lost 8 bases, and 4 bases stayed unmatched. Germline CDR1 reads SQVTM; CDR2 reads ANQGSEA. The CDR3 DNA sequence: TGCAGCGTTGCCCGGGACAGGGGAGAAAAACTGTTTTTT. Encoded protein: CSVARDRGEKLFF.

This sequence joins TRBV7-2 and TRBJ2-1; 7 nucleotides align to TRBD2. The CDR3 consists of 15 residues. V was pared by 5 bases and J by 8 bases, with 12 bases of the junction left unmatched. Looked up from germline, CDR1 is SGHTA and CDR2 is FQGNSA. The chain's CDR3 is CASSPIRDYDYEQFF. The CDR3 coding sequence is TGTGCCAGCAGCCCTATCCGGGACTACGACTATGAGCAGTTCTTC.

V usage is TRBV7-9 and J usage is TRBJ2-6; D is unresolved. CDR3 size: 16 residues. Per the germline V gene, CDR1 is SEHNR and CDR2 is FQNEAQ (reference sequence). Deletions cut 3 bases from V and 0 bases from J, with 9 bases between. The CDR3 reads CASSFAAVSGANVLTF. The CDR3 coding sequence is TGTGCCAGCAGCTTCGCGGCCGTCTCTGGGGCCAACGTCCTGACTTTC.

This clonotype was found a few times. V gene TRBV12-3 or TRBV12-4 combines with J gene TRBJ1-3; no clear D. Trimming took off 4 bases at V and 8 bases at J, with 6 bases between the two ends. The CDR3 loop spans 11 amino acids. The CDR3 coding sequence is TGTGCCAGCAGTTACCCAGACACCATATATTTT. Protein product: CASSYPDTIYF.

The gene calls are TRBV6-5 and TRBJ2-2; TRBD1 might be the D (5 bases). CDR1 and CDR2 (germline): MNHEY, SVGAGI. V lost 2 bases to trimming and J lost 6 bases, with 19 bases between them. CDR3 length equals 17 residues. The DNA of the CDR3 is TGTGCCAGCAGTTACACCCCTCAGGGTTCCCGGTCCGGGGAGCTGTTTTTT. This translates into CASSYTPQGSRSGELFF.

The chain employs TRBV15 and TRBJ1-2, with D possibly being TRBD1 (5 bases). The CDR3 totals 13 residues. V was shortened by 4 bases and J by 8 bases, with 14 bases between the two germline ends. CDR1 and CDR2 from the germline V gene are LNHNV and YYDKDF (reference sequence). DNA for the CDR3: TGTGCCACCAGCATGGGACTTACCTCCGGCTACACCTTC. It codes for CATSMGLTSGYTF.

There are a few counts of this clonotype. CDR3: CASSPDVTGQAFF. CDR3 nucleotides: TGTGCCAGCAGCCCCGACGTGACAGGGCAGGCTTTCTTT. The J gene is TRBJ1-1, the V gene TRBV5-4; 7 bases agree with TRBD1. The germline gives CDR1 SGHNT, CDR2 YYREEE (reference sequence). The J segment lost 11 bases and the V segment lost 4 bases, leaving 11 bases of the junction unmatched. The CDR3 runs 13 residues.

This clonotype occurred a few times. The chain recombines TRBV5-6 with TRBJ2-2, with D perhaps given as TRBD1 or TRBD2 (5 bases each). The CDR3 is 13 amino acids. Trimming took 1 base from V and 6 from J, leaving 7 bases between them. Germline loops: CDR1 SGHDT, CDR2 YYEEEE. In DNA, the CDR3 is TGTGCCAGCAGCTTGCGGGGCCCCGGGGAGCTGTTTTTT. Amino acid sequence: CASSLRGPGELFF.

This clonotype was detected ten times or more. The rearrangement links TRBV7-6 to TRBJ2-1, with 7 bases aligning to TRBD2. Germline V gene lookup returns CDR1 SGHVS and CDR2 FNYEAQ. The CDR3 has 15 amino acids. Trimming at V came to 2 bases and at J to 8 bases, leaving 9 bases not matched to a gene. CDR3 DNA sequence: TGTGCCAGCAGCTTAACTGAGACTAGCCATGATGAGCAGTTCTTC. Its protein is CASSLTETSHDEQFF.

This clonotype was recorded a few times. The genes are TRBV14 and TRBJ2-3; TRBD2 matches at 10 bases. Per the germline V gene, CDR1 is SGHDN and CDR2 is FVKESK. Germline trimming cut 2 bases from V and 2 bases from J; bases unmatched to any gene: 4. The CDR3 contains 16 residues. As DNA, the CDR3 is TGTGCCAGCAGCCAACTAGCGGGAGTTCTCACAGATACGCAGTATTTT. The encoded protein is CASSQLAGVLTDTQYF.

This chain joins TRBV24-1 and TRBJ2-5; 10 nucleotides match TRBD1. Germline lookup yields CDR1 KGHDR and CDR2 SFDVKD. Trimming cost V 5 bases and J 5 bases; bases outside gene matches: 4. The CDR3 is made up of 14 amino acids. CDR3 coding DNA: TGTGCCACCAGTGGGACAGGGGGGGAGGAGACCCAGTACTTC. This gives the protein CATSGTGGEETQYF.

The chain employs TRBV20-1 and TRBJ2-5; no reliable D call. The CDR3 has 13 residues. Germline V CDR1 and CDR2: DFQATT, SNEGSKA (reference sequence). As DNA, the CDR3 is TGCAGAGTAGCCCGACTGGCCGAAGAGACCCAGTACTTC. Residues: CRVARLAEETQYF.

This clonotype came up a few times. The CDR3 DNA reads as TGTGCCAGCAGCTTTGGAGGGAGGGCCCACGAGCAGTACTTC. Amino acids: CASSFGGRAHEQYF. The J gene is TRBJ2-7, the V gene TRBV7-9, with 7 bases lining up with TRBD2. This CDR3 contains 14 residues. Germline assignment: CDR1 SEHNR and CDR2 FQNEAQ (reference sequence). After removal of 3 bases from V and 5 bases from J, the junction contained 7 bases not matched to a gene. The full variable domain, in which reference TRBV7-9 and TRBJ2-7 provide the parts outside the CDR3, is DTGVSQNPRHKITKRGQNVTFRCDPISEHNRLYWYRQTLGQGPEFLTYFQNEAQLEKSRLLSDRFSAERPKGSFSTLEIQRTEQGDSAMYLCASSFGGRAHEQYFGPGTRLTVT.

The CDR3 region has the DNA TGCGCCAGCAGGAAGGGGTGGACAGGGAACCGTTCACCCCTCCACTTT. It encodes CASRKGWTGNRSPLHF. The chain links TRBV10-2 to TRBJ1-6; 8 positions agree with TRBD1. From germline, CDR1 is WSHSY and CDR2 SAAADI. The CDR3 contains 16 residues. V lost 6 bases, J lost 9 bases, and 13 bases stayed unmatched.

The rearrangement uses TRBV12-3 or TRBV12-4 and TRBJ2-5; TRBD2 aligns across 7 bases. CDR3 size: 15 residues. V was pared by 5 bases and J by 4 bases, with 10 bases of the junction left unmatched. The CDR3 coding sequence is TGTGCCAGCAGTCCAGCGGGGACGACCCCAGAGACCCAGTACTTC. This encodes CASSPAGTTPETQYF.

The CDR3: CASSSLVALAVTPGELFF. DNA of the CDR3: TGTGCCAGCAGCTCCCTAGTAGCTCTAGCGGTTACTCCCGGGGAGCTGTTTTTT. The chain carries TRBV7-2 and TRBJ2-2; TRBD2 matches at 7 bases. With 4 bases clipped from V and 6 bases from J, the junction kept 17 bases outside the gene matches. The CDR3 has 18 residues. Germline V gene lookup returns CDR1 SGHTA and CDR2 FQGNSA.

This clonotype was seen only a few times. The rearrangement uses TRBV20-1 and TRBJ2-3; TRBD2 aligns across 11 bases. The CDR3 is 14 amino acids. Germline V gives CDR1 DFQATT, CDR2 SNEGSKA (reference sequence). Unmatched junction bases numbered 5, after V lost 5 bases and J lost 4 bases. In DNA form, the CDR3 reads TGCAGTGCTCCGATAGCGGGAGGGCCAGATACGCAGTATTTT. Protein sequence: CSAPIAGGPDTQYF.